Each of the 17 T cell receptor beta chains below was sequenced from the same sample in a study of shared clonotypes between healthy human individuals. Positively selected for CCR7, the CD45RO-negative cells used as naive CD8 cells excluded terminally differentiated effector memory CD45RA+ cells. Repertoires were generated with immunoSEQ multiplex PCR, while TCRdb's copy carries only in-frame clones and drops some. The sample holds around 2.1 million clones, about 93% seen once. Input material: naive CD8+ T cells from PBMCs. All receptors derive from a young man in good health. Some clones in this sample may be carry-over from other donors' samples.

The chain employs TRBV13 and TRBJ2-7; 11 nucleotides agree with TRBD2. J was trimmed by 5 bases and V by 4 bases; bases with no gene match: 7. Germline lookup yields CDR1 PRHDT and CDR2 FYEKMQ (reference sequence). The length of the CDR3 is 15 residues. CDR3 amino acids: CASSSSLAGVDEQYF. The CDR3 DNA sequence: TGTGCCAGCAGCTCTTCACTAGCGGGAGTCGACGAGCAGTACTTC.

This rearrangement joins TRBV12-5 to TRBJ2-1; 10 nucleotides agree with TRBD1. Unmatched junction bases numbered 6, after V lost 0 bases and J lost 7 bases. The germline gives CDR1 LGHNT, CDR2 FRNRAP. This CDR3 contains 16 residues. The CDR3 nucleotides are TGTGCTAGTGGTTTGGTAGGGACAGGGGTAAGAAATGAGCAGTTCTTC. Translated, it gives CASGLVGTGVRNEQFF.

The table lists this clone with a count of one. The rearrangement links TRBV7-8 to TRBJ2-2, with D unclear. Germline V gene sequence: CDR1 SGHVS, CDR2 FQNEAQ. V lost 1 base and J 1 base, leaving 7 bases between the germline ends. The CDR3 length is 15 residues. The CDR3: CASSLVRQNTGELFF. The CDR3 nucleotides are TGTGCCAGCAGCTTAGTCCGGCAGAACACCGGGGAGCTGTTTTTT. Full variable domain (rest looked up from reference TRBV7-8 and TRBJ2-2): GAGVSQSPRYKVAKRGQDVALRCDPISGHVSLFWYQQALGQGPEFLTYFQNEAQLDKSGLPSDRFFAERPEGSVSTLKIQRTQQEDSAVYLCASSLVRQNTGELFFGEGSRLTVL.

This clone was counted only a few times. This chain joins TRBV28 and TRBJ1-1, with D unclear. This CDR3 is 13 amino acids long. The V end lost 4 bases, the J end lost 1 base, and 7 bases lay between the germline ends. Germline values: CDR1 MDHEN, CDR2 SYDVKM. CDR3 coding DNA: TGTGCCAGCAGTTGGGTTACGAACACTGAAGCTTTCTTT. Encoded protein: CASSWVTNTEAFF.

The rearrangement joins TRBV7-9 to TRBJ1-1; 8 bases are a match to TRBD1. The germline gives CDR1 SEHNR, CDR2 FQNEAQ (reference sequence). CDR3 size: 17 residues. The V and J ends lost 4 bases and 1 base, in that order; junction bases with no gene match: 11. The CDR3 bases are TGTGCCAGCAGCTCTCGGCTATCGGACAGGGCGAACACTGAAGCTTTCTTT. This gives the protein CASSSRLSDRANTEAFF.

V gene TRBV9 combines with J gene TRBJ2-2; D ambiguous. Germline CDR1 and CDR2: SGDLS and YYNGEE. Trimming cost V 1 base and J 0 bases, with 13 bases left between them. CDR3 length: 17 amino acids. The CDR3 protein is CASSVRRRPTNTGELFF. CDR3 sequence (DNA): TGTGCCAGCAGCGTAAGACGGCGGCCCACGAACACCGGGGAGCTGTTTTTT.

The V call is TRBV6-6, the J call TRBJ1-5, with D maybe TRBD1 (5 bases). The germline V and J ends were trimmed by 7 bases and 6 bases, with 13 bases remaining between them. The CDR3 extends over 13 amino acids. The germline V gene encodes CDR1 MNHNY and CDR2 SVGAGI (reference sequence). CDR3 protein: CASTPTGRQPQHF. CDR3 sequence (DNA): TGTGCCAGCACCCCAACGGGGCGTCAGCCCCAGCATTTT.

In the case of this clone: The same CDR3 can be traced to other DNA sequences in this sample. The chain joins TRBV28 to TRBJ2-7; 11 bases are shared with TRBD1. The germline CDR1 and CDR2 sequences are MDHEN and SYDVKM. V dropped 3 bases and J dropped 3; count of bases not matched to a gene: 1. The CDR3 runs to 14 residues. The CDR3 loop is CASSLGQGVYEQYF. In nucleotides, the CDR3 is TGTGCCAGCAGTTTGGGACAGGGGGTCTACGAGCAGTACTTC.

In DNA, the CDR3 is TGTGCCAGCAGTGAATCACTAGCATCTTATGGGAGTTGGCAGTTCTTC. It translates to CASSESLASYGSWQFF. The rearrangement links TRBV6-1 to TRBJ2-1; D is possibly TRBD2 (6 bases). This CDR3 contains 16 residues. The V gene lost 2 bases and the J gene lost 12 bases, with 23 bases spanning the gap. From germline, CDR1 is MNHNS and CDR2 SASEGT.

V usage is TRBV7-9 and J usage is TRBJ2-1, with 8 bases that match TRBD1. The CDR3 totals 16 residues. The junction had 9 bases not matched to a gene; V was cut back by 5 bases and J by 3 bases. Per the germline V gene, CDR1 is SEHNR and CDR2 is FQNEAQ (reference sequence). DNA for the CDR3: TGTGCCAGCAGCACTCGAGACAGGGGTTACTACAATGAGCAGTTCTTC. Amino acids: CASSTRDRGYYNEQFF.

This clone showed up just once. The DNA of the CDR3 is TGTGCCAGCGAACTAAGGGGACTAGCGGGGGGAGAGACCCAGTACTTC. This gives the protein CASELRGLAGGETQYF. V gene TRBV6-9 combines with J gene TRBJ2-5; 15 nucleotides match TRBD2. The trim removed 8 bases at V and 4 bases at J, leaving 8 bases unmatched. There are 16 residues in the CDR3. Germline values: CDR1 MNHGY, CDR2 SVAAGI.

CDR3 sequence reads: CASSLYTGNYEQYF. The CDR3 nucleotides read TGTGCCAGCAGCTTATACACAGGTAACTACGAGCAGTACTTC. The genes are TRBV7-8 and TRBJ2-7; weak D call: TRBD1 (5 bases). Trimming took off 2 bases at V and 3 bases at J, with 11 bases between the two ends. The CDR3 has 14 amino acids. Germline lookup yields CDR1 SGHVS and CDR2 FQNEAQ.

The genes are TRBV15 and TRBJ1-4; D unresolved. Trimming pared 11 bases from V and 3 bases from J, leaving 13 bases between. Germline CDR1 LNHNV, CDR2 YYDKDF (reference sequence). CDR3 length: 13 residues. CDR3 region: CASREDANEKLFF. The DNA for the CDR3 is TGTGCCTCTAGGGAGGATGCTAATGAAAAACTGTTTTTT.

The CDR3 is CASSFGTGGKFEKLFF. The CDR3 DNA reads TGTGCCAGCAGTTTTGGGACAGGGGGCAAATTTGAAAAACTGTTTTTT. This chain uses TRBV28 with TRBJ1-4; 12 nucleotides align to TRBD1. This CDR3 has 16 amino acids. V dropped 3 bases and J dropped 7; count of bases not matched to a gene: 6. Germline CDR1 is MDHEN and CDR2 is SYDVKM.

The chain combines TRBV11-2 with TRBJ2-7, with 11 bases that match TRBD1. V lost 1 base to trimming and J lost 4 bases; unmatched junction nucleotides: 6. CDR3 length: 16 residues. Germline V gives CDR1 SGHAT, CDR2 FQNNGV. In nucleotides, the CDR3 is TGTGCCAGCAGCTTAGGACCGGGGACAGGGGGATACGAGCAGTACTTC. Translating gives CASSLGPGTGGYEQYF.

The chain has TRBV4-1 and TRBJ2-7, with TRBD1 identical over 8 bases. Per the germline V gene, CDR1 is MGHRA and CDR2 is YSYEKL. V lost 1 base to trimming and J lost 6 bases; unmatched junction nucleotides: 14. This CDR3 comprises 17 residues. CDR3: CASSQVYRTGLSGEQYF. CDR3 DNA sequence: TGCGCCAGCAGCCAAGTTTATCGGACAGGGTTGTCGGGCGAGCAGTACTTC.

The chain recombines TRBV7-8 with TRBJ2-3; D not certain. V was clipped by 1 base and J by 5 bases, with 10 bases between them. The CDR3 sequence is 14 residues long. The germline V gene encodes CDR1 SGHVS and CDR2 FQNEAQ. The CDR3 loop is CASSLDGVVDTQYF. In DNA, the CDR3 is TGTGCCAGCAGCTTAGATGGCGTGGTAGATACGCAGTATTTT.